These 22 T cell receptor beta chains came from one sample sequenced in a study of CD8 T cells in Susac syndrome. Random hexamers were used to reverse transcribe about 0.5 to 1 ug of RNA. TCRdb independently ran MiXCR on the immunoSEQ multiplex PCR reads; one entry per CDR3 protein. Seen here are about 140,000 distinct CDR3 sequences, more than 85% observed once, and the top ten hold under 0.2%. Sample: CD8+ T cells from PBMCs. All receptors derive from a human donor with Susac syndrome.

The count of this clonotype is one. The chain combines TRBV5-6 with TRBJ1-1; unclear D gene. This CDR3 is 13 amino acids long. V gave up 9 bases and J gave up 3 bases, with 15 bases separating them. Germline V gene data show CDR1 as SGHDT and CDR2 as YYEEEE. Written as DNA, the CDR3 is TGTGCCACCAAAGAAAAATCGGACACTGAAGCTTTCTTT. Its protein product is CATKEKSDTEAFF. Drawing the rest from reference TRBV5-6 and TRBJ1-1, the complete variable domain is DAGVTQSPTHLIKTRGQQVTLRCSPKSGHDTVSWYQQALGQGPQFIFQYYEEEERQRGNFPDRFSGHQFPNYSSELNVNALLLGDSALYLCATKEKSDTEAFFGQGTRLTVV.

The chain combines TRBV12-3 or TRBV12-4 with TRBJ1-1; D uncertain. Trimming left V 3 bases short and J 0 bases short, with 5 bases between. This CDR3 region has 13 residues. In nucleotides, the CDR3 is TGTGCCAGCAGTTTGCAGTTGAACACTGAAGCTTTCTTT. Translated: CASSLQLNTEAFF.

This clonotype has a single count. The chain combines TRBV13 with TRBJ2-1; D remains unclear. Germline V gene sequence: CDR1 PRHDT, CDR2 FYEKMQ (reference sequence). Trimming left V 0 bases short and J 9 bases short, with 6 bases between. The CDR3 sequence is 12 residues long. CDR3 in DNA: TGTGCCAGCAGCTTAGGCATCAGTGAGCAGTTCTTC. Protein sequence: CASSLGISEQFF.

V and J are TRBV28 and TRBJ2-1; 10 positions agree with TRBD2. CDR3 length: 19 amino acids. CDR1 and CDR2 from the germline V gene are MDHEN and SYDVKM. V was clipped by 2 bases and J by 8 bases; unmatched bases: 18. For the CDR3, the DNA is TGTGCCAGCAGTTTAGGTGGTCTAGCGGGAGTATTCGGGGTCCATGAGCAGTTCTTC. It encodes CASSLGGLAGVFGVHEQFF.

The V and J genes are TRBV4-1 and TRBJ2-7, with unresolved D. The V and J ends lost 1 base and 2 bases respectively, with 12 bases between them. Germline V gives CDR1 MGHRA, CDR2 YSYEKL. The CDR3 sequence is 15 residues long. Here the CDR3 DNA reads TGCGCCAGCAGCCAAGGACTCTCCAGCGCCTACGAGCAGTACTTC. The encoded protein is CASSQGLSSAYEQYF.

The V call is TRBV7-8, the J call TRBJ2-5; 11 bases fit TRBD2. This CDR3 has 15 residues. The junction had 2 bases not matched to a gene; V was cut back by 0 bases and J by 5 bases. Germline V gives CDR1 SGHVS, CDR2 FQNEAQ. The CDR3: CASSLALAGDETQYF. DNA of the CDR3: TGTGCCAGCAGCTTAGCACTAGCGGGAGACGAGACCCAGTACTTC.

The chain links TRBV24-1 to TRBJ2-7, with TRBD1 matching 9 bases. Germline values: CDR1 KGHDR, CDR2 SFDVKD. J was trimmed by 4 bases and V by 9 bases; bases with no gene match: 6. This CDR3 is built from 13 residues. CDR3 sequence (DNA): TGTGCCACCGAGGGACAGGGTGCATACGAGCAGTACTTC. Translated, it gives CATEGQGAYEQYF.

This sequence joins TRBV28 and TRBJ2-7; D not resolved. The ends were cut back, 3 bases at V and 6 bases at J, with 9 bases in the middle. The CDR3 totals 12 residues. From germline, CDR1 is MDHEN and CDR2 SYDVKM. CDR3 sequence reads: CASSFTESEQYF. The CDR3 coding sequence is TGTGCCAGCAGTTTTACGGAATCCGAGCAGTACTTC.

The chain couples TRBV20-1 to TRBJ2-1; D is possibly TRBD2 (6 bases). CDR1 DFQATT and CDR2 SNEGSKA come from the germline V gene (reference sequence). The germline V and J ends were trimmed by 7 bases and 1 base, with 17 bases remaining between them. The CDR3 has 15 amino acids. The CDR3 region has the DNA TGCAGTGTTCTAAACTTAGCGGATTCCTACAATGAGCAGTTCTTC. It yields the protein CSVLNLADSYNEQFF.

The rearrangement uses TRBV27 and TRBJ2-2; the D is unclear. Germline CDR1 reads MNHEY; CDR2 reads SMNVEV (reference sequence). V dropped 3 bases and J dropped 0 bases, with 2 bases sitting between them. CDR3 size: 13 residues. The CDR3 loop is CASSFANTGELFF. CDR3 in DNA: TGTGCCAGCAGTTTCGCGAACACCGGGGAGCTGTTTTTT.

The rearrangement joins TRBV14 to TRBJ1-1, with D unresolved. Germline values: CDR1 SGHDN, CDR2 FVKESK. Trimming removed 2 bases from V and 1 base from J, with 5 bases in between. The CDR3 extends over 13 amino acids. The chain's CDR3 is CASSQFGNTEAFF. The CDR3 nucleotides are TGTGCCAGCAGCCAATTTGGGAACACTGAAGCTTTCTTT.

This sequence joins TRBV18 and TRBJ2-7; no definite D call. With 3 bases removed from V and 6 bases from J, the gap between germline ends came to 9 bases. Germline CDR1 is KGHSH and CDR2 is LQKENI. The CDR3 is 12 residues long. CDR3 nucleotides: TGTGCCAGCTCACCGTTGGGAAGCGAGCAGTACTTC. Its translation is CASSPLGSEQYF. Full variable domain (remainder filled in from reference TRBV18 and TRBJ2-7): NAGVMQNPRHLVRRRGQEARLRCSPMKGHSHVYWYRQLPEEGLKFMVYLQKENIIDESGMPKERFSAEFPKEGPSILRIQQVVRGDSAAYFCASSPLGSEQYFGPGTRLTVT.

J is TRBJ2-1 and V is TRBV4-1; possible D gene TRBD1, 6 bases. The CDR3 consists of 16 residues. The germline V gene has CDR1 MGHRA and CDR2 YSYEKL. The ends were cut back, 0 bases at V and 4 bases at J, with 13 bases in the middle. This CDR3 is CASSQEGTLRYNEQFF. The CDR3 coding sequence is TGCGCCAGCAGCCAAGAGGGGACACTACGATACAATGAGCAGTTCTTC.

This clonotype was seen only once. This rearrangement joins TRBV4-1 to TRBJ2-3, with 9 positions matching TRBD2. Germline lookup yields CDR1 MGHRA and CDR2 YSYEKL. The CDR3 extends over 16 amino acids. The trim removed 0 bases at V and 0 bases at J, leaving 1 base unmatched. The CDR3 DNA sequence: TGCGCCAGCAGCCAAGAGCTAGCGGGAAGCACAGATACGCAGTATTTT. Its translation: CASSQELAGSTDTQYF.

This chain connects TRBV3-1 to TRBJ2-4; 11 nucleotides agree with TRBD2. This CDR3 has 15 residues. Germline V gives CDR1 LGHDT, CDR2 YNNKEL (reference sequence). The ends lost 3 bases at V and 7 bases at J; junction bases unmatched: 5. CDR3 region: CASSHLAGGGNIQYF. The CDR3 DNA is TGTGCCAGCAGCCACTTAGCGGGGGGGGGTAACATTCAGTACTTC.

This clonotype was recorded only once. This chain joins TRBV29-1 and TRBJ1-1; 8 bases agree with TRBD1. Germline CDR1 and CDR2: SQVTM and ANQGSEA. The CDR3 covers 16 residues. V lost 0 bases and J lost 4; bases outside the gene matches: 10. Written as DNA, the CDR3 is TGCAGCGTTGAAGATGGGTCAGGGGGCGCGGTCACTGAAGCTTTCTTT. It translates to CSVEDGSGGAVTEAFF.

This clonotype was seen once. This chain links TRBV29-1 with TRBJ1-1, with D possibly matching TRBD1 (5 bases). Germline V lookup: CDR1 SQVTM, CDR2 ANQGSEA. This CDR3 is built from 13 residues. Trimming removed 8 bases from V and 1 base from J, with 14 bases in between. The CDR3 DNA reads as TGCAGCTTCAGCGGCGGGGGGAACACTGAAGCTTTCTTT. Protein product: CSFSGGGNTEAFF.

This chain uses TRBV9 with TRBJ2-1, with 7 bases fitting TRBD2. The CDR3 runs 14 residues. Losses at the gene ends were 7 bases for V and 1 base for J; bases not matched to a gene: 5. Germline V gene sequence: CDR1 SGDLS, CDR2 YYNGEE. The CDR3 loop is CASGEGSSYNEQFF. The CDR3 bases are TGTGCCAGCGGGGAGGGCTCTTCCTACAATGAGCAGTTCTTC. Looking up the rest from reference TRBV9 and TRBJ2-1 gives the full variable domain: DSGVTQTPKHLITATGQRVTLRCSPRSGDLSVYWYQQSLDQGLQFLIQYYNGEERAKGNILERFSAQQFPDLHSELNLSSLELGDSALYFCASGEGSSYNEQFFGPGTRLTVL.

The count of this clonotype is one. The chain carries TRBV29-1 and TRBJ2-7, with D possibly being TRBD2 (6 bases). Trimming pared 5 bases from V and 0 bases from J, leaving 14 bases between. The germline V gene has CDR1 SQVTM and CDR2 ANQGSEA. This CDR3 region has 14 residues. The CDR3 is CSVWGLSDSYEQYF. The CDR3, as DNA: TGCAGCGTTTGGGGACTGTCGGACTCCTACGAGCAGTACTTC.

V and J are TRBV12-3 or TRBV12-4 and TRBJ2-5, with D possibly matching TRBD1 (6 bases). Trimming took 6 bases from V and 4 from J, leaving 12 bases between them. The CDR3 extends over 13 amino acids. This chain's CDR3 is CASRPTQGETQYF. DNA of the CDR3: TGTGCCAGCAGACCAACACAGGGAGAGACCCAGTACTTC.

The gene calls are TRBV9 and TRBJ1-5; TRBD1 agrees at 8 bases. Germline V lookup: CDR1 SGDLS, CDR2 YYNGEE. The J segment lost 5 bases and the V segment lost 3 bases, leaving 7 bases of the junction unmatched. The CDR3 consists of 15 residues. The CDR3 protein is CASSATGQGYQPQHF. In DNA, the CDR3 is TGTGCCAGCAGCGCAACAGGACAGGGCTATCAGCCCCAGCATTTT. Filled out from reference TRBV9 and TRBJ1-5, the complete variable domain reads DSGVTQTPKHLITATGQRVTLRCSPRSGDLSVYWYQQSLDQGLQFLIQYYNGEERAKGNILERFSAQQFPDLHSELNLSSLELGDSALYFCASSATGQGYQPQHFGDGTRLSIL.

The CDR3 region is CASSLDGGVYEQYF. The CDR3 bases are TGTGCCAGCAGTTTAGATGGGGGGGTCTACGAGCAGTACTTC. The rearrangement uses TRBV27 and TRBJ2-7; 7 bases line up with TRBD2. CDR3 length: 14 amino acids. Per the germline V gene, CDR1 is MNHEY and CDR2 is SMNVEV (reference sequence). V gave up 2 bases and J gave up 3 bases; unmatched junction bases: 4.